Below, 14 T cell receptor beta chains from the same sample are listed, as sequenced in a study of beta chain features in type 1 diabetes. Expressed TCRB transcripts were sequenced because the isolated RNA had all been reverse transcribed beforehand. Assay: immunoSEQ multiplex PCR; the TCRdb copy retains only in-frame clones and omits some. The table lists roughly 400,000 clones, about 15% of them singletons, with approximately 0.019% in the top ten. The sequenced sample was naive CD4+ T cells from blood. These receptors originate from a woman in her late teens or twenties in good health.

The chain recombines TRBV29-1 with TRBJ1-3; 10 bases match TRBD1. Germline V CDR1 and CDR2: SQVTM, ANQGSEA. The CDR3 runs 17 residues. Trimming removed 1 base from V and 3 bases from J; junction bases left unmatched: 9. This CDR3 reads CSVEGGPGTGVGNTIYF. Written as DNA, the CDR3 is TGCAGCGTTGAAGGAGGTCCCGGGACAGGGGTTGGAAACACCATATATTTT. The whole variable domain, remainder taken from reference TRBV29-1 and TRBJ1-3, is SAVISQKPSRDICQRGTSLTIQCQVDSQVTMMFWYRQQPGQSLTLIATANQGSEATYESGFVIDKFPISRPNLTFSTLTVSNMSPEDSSIYLCSVEGGPGTGVGNTIYFGEGSWLTVV.

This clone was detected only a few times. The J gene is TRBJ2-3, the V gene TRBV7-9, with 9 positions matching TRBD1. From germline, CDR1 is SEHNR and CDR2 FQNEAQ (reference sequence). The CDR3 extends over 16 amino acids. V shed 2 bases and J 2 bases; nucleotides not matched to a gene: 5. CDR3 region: CASSLRDRVNTDTQYF. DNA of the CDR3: TGTGCCAGCAGCTTAAGGGACAGGGTAAACACAGATACGCAGTATTTT. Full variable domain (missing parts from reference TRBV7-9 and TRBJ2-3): DTGVSQNPRHKITKRGQNVTFRCDPISEHNRLYWYRQTLGQGPEFLTYFQNEAQLEKSRLLSDRFSAERPKGSFSTLEIQRTEQGDSAMYLCASSLRDRVNTDTQYFGPGTRLTVL.

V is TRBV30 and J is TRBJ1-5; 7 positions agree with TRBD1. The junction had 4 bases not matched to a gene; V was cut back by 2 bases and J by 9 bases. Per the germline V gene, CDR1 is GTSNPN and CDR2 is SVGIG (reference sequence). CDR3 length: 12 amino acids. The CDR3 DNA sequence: TGTGCCTGGAGTCCTAACAGGGGGCCCCAGCATTTT. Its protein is CAWSPNRGPQHF.

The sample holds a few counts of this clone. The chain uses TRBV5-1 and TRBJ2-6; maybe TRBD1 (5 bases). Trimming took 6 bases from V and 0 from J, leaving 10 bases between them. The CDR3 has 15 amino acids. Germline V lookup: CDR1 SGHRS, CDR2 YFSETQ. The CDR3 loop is CASKRQPSGANVLTF. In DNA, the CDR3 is TGCGCCAGCAAGCGACAGCCCTCTGGGGCCAACGTCCTGACTTTC.

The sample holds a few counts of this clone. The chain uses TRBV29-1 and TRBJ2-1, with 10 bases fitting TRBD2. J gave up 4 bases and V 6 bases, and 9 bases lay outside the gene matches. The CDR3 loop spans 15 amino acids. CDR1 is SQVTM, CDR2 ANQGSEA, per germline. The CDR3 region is CSVGTGLAWYNEQFF. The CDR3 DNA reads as TGCAGCGTGGGAACGGGACTAGCGTGGTACAATGAGCAGTTCTTC.

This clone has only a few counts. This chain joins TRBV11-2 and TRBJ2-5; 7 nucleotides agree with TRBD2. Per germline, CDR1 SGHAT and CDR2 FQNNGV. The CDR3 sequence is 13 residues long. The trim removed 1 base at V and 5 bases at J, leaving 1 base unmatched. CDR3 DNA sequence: TGTGCCAGCAGCTTAGGGGACTACGAGACCCAGTACTTC. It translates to CASSLGDYETQYF.

CDR3 loop: CASSPQTGGYTF. The DNA of the CDR3 is TGCGCCAGCAGCCCCCAGACTGGTGGCTACACCTTC. The chain is built from TRBV5-1 and TRBJ1-2; D is uncertain. Trimming cost V 4 bases and J 7 bases, with 11 bases left between them. CDR1 and CDR2 from the germline V gene are SGHRS and YFSETQ. CDR3 length equals 12 residues.

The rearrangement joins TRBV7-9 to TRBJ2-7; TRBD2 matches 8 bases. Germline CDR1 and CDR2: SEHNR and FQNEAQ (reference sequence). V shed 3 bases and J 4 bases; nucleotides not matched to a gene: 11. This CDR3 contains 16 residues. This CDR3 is CASSFLAGGPRYEQYF. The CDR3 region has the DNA TGTGCCAGCAGCTTCCTGGCGGGAGGTCCCCGGTACGAGCAGTACTTC.

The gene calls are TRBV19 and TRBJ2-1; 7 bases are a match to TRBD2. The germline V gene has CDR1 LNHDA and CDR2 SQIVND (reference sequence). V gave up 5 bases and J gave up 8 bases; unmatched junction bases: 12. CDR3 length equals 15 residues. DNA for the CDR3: TGTGCCAGTAGTTCCGGTGGAGGGAGGGCCGATGAGCAGTTCTTC. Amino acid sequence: CASSSGGGRADEQFF.

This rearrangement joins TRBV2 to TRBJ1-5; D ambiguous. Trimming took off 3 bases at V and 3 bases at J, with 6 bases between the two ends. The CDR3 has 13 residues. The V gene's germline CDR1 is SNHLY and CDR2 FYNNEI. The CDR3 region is CASSDFPNQPQHF. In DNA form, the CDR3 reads TGTGCCAGCAGTGACTTTCCCAATCAGCCCCAGCATTTT.

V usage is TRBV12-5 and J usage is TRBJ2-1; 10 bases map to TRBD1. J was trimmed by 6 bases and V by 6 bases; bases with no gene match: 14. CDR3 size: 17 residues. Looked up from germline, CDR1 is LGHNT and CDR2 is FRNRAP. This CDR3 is CASGRLDGTGDINEQFF. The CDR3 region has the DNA TGTGCTAGTGGCAGGCTGGACGGGACAGGGGACATCAATGAGCAGTTCTTC.

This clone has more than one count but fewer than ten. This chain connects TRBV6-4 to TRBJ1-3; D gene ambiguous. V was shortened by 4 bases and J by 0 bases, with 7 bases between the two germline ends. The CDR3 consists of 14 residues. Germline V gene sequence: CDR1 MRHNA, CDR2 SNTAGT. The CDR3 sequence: CASSGELSGNTIYF. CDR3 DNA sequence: TGTGCCAGCAGTGGTGAACTCTCTGGAAACACCATATATTTT.

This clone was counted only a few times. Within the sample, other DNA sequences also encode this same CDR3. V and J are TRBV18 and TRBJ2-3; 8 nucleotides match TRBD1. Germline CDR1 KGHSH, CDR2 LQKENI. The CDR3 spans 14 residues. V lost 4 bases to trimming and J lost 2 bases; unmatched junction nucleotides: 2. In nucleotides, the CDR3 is TGTGCCAGCTCACGACAGGGGTCCACAGATACGCAGTATTTT. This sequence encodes CASSRQGSTDTQYF.

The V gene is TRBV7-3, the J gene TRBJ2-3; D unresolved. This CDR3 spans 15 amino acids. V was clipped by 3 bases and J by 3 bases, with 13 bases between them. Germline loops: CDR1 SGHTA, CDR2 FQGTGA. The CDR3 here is CASSFRPLGTDTQYF. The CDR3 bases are TGTGCCAGCAGCTTCAGGCCGTTGGGTACAGATACGCAGTATTTT.